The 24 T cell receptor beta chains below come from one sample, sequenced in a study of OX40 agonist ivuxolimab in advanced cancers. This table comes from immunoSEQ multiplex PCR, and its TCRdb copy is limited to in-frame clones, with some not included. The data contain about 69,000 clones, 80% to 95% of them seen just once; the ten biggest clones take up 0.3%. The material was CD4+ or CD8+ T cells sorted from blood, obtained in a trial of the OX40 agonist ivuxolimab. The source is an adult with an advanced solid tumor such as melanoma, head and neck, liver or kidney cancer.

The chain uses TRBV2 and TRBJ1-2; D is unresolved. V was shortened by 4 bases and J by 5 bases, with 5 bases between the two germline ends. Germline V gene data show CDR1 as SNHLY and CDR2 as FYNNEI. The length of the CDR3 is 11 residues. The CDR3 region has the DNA TGTGCCAGCAGTGGACTTTATGGCTACACCTTC. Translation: CASSGLYGYTF. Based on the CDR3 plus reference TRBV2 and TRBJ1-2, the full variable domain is EPEVTQTPSHQVTQMGQEVILRCVPISNHLYFYWYRQILGQKVEFLVSFYNNEISEKSEIFDDQFSVERPDGSNFTLKIRSTKLEDSAMYFCASSGLYGYTFGSGTRLTVV.

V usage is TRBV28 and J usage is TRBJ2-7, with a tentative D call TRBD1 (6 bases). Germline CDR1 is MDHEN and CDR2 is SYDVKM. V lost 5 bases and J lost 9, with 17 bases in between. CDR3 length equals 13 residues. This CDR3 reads CASSPELRGWQYF. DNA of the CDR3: TGTGCCAGCAGTCCCGAGCTCAGGGGTTGGCAGTACTTC.

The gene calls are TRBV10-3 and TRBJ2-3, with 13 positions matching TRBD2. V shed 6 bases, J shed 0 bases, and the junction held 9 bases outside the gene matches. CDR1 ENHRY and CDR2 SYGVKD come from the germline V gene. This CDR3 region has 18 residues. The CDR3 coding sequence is TGTGCCATCAGCCGGACTAGCGGGAGCCAGTTTAGCACAGATACGCAGTATTTT. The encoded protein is CAISRTSGSQFSTDTQYF.

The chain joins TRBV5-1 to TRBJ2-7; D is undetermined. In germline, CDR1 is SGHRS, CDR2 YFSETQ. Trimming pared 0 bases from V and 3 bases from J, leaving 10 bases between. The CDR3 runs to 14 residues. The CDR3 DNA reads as TGCGCCAGCAGCTTGGTCCTAGGAAACTACGAGCAGTACTTC. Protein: CASSLVLGNYEQYF.

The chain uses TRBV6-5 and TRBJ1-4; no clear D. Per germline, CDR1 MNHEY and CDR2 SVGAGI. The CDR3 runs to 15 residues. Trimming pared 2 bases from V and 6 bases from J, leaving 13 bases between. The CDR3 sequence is CASSYNPVRDEKLFF. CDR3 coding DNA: TGTGCCAGCAGTTACAACCCCGTAAGGGATGAAAAACTGTTTTTT.

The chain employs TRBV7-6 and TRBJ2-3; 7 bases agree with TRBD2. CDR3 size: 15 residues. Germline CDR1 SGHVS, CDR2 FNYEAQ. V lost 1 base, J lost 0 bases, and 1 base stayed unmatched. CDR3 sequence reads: CASSLGSGSTDTQYF. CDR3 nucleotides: TGTGCCAGCAGCTTAGGTAGCGGGAGCACAGATACGCAGTATTTT.

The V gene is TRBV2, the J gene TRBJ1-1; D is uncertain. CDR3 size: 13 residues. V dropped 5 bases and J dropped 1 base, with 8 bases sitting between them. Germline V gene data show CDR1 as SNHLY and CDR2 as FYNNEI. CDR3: CASSTRQNTEAFF. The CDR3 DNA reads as TGTGCCAGCAGTACCCGACAGAACACTGAAGCTTTCTTT.

In DNA, the CDR3 is TGTGCCAGCAGTGACCCGGAGGGCTTATACCGGGGAAATAGCAATCAGCCCCAGCATTTT. Its translation is CASSDPEGLYRGNSNQPQHF. The gene calls are TRBV6-1 and TRBJ1-5, with D unresolved. The V end was cut by 3 bases, the J end by 0 bases, with 24 bases between. The CDR3 consists of 20 residues. CDR1 is MNHNS, CDR2 SASEGT, per germline.

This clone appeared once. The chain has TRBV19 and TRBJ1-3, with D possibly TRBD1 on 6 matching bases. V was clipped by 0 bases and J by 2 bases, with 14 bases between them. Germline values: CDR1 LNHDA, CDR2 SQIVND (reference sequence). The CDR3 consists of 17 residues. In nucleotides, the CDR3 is TGTGCCAGTAGTATAGACCATTGGACAGCGACTGGAAACACCATATATTTT. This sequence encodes CASSIDHWTATGNTIYF.

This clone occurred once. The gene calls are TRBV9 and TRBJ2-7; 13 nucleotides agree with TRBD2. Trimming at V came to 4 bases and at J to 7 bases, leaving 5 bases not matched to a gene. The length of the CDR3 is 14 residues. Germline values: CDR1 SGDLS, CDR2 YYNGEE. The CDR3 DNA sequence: TGTGCCAGCAGCCTTCGGACTAGCGGGAGTGAGCAGTACTTC. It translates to CASSLRTSGSEQYF.

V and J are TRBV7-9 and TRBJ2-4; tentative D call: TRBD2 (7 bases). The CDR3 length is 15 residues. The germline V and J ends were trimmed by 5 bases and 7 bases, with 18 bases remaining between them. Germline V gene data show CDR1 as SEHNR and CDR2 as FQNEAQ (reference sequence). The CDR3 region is CASSPLRGGSNIQYF. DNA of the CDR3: TGTGCCAGCAGCCCACTTAGGGGGGGGTCTAACATTCAGTACTTC. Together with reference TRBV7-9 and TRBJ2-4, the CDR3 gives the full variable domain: DTGVSQNPRHKITKRGQNVTFRCDPISEHNRLYWYRQTLGQGPEFLTYFQNEAQLEKSRLLSDRFSAERPKGSFSTLEIQRTEQGDSAMYLCASSPLRGGSNIQYFGAGTRLSVL.

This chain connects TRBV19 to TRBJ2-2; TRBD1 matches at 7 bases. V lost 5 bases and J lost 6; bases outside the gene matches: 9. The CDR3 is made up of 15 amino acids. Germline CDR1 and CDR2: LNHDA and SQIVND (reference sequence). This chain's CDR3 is CASSSTGSVSGELFF. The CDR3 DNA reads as TGTGCCAGTAGTTCGACAGGGTCAGTATCCGGGGAGCTGTTTTTT.

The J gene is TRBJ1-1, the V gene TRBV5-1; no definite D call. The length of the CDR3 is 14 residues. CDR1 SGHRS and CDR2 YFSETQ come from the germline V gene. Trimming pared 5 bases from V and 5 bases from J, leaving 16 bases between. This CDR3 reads CASRQTGVGTEAFF. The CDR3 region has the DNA TGCGCCAGCAGGCAGACCGGGGTAGGAACTGAAGCTTTCTTT.

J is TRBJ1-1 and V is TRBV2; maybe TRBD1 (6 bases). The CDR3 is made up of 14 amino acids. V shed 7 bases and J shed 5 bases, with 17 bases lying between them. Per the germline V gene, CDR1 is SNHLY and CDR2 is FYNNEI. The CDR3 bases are TGTGCCAGCACCTTGACGGGGGCAGGGACTGAAGCTTTCTTT. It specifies CASTLTGAGTEAFF.

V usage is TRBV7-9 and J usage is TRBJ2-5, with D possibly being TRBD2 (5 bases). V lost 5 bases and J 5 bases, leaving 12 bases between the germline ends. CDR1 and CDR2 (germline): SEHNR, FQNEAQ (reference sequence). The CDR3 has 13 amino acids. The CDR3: CASSLPPGETQYF. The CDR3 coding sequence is TGTGCCAGCAGCCTGCCTCCGGGGGAGACCCAGTACTTC.

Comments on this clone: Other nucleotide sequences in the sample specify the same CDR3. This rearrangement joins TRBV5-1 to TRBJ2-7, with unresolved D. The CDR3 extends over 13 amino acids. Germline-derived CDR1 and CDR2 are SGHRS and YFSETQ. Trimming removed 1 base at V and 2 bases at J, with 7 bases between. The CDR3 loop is CASSLSGTYEQYF. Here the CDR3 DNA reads TGCGCCAGCAGCTTGTCCGGAACCTACGAGCAGTACTTC.

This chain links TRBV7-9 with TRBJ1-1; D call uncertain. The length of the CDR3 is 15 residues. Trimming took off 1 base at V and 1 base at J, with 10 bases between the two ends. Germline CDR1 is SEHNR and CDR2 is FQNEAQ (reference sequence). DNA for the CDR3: TGTGCCAGCAGCTTAGGAGGGTCAAGGAACACTGAAGCTTTCTTT. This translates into CASSLGGSRNTEAFF.

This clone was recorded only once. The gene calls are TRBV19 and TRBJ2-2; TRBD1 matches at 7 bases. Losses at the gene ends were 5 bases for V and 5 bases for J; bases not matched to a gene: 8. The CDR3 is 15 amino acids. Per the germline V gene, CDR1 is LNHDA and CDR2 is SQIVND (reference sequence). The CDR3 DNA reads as TGTGCCAGTAGTTATCCGGGACAGAGAACCGGGGAGCTGTTTTTT. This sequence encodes CASSYPGQRTGELFF.

The chain's CDR3 is CASSSTGGSYNEQFF. The CDR3 DNA is TGTGCCAGCAGCTCGACAGGGGGCTCCTACAATGAGCAGTTCTTC. V gene TRBV7-8 combines with J gene TRBJ2-1; 9 positions agree with TRBD1. CDR3 length: 15 residues. The V gene end was trimmed by 4 bases and the J gene end by 0 bases; junction bases not matched to a gene: 1. Germline V gene data show CDR1 as SGHVS and CDR2 as FQNEAQ.

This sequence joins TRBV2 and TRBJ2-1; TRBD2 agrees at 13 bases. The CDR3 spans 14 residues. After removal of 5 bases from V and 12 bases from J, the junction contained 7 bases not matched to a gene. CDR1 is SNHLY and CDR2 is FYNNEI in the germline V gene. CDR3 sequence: CASSWTSGRLGQFF. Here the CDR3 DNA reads TGTGCCAGCAGTTGGACTAGCGGGAGATTAGGGCAGTTCTTC.

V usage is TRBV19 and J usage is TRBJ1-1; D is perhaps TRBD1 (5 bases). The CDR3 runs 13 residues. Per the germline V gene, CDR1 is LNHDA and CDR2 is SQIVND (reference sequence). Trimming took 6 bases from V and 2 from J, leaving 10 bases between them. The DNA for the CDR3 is TGTGCCAGTAGCCACCGGGGCAACACTGAAGCTTTCTTT. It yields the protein CASSHRGNTEAFF.

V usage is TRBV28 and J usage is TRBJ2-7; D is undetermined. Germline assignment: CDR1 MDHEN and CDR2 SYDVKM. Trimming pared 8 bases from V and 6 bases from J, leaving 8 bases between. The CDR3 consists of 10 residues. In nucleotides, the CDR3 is TGTGCCAGCTCGTCGTCCGAGCAGTACTTC. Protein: CASSSSEQYF.

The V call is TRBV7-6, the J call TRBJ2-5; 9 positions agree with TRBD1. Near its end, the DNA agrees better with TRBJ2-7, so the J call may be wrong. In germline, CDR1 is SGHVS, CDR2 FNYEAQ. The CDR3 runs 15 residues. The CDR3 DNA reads TGTGCCAGCAGCATCTCGACAGGGGGCTCCTACGAGCAGTACTTC. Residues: CASSISTGGSYEQYF.

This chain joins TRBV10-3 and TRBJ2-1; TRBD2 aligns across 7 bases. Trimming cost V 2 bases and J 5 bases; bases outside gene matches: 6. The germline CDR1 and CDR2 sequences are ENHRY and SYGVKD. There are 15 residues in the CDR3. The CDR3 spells CAISETGGPNNEQFF. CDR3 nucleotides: TGTGCCATCAGTGAGACGGGGGGACCAAACAATGAGCAGTTCTTC.